This paragraph covers one T cell receptor beta chain sequence. The data were taken from a study of T cells in Graves' hyperthyroidism and ophthalmopathy. Authors of the study amplified TCR beta CDR3 regions from RNA transcripts. First-round RT-PCR of the TCR CDR3 relied on the HTBI primer set. TCRdb analysed the multiplex PCR reads with MiXCR anew, one entry per CDR3 protein. The sample holds more than 500,000 distinct CDR3 sequences; approximately 14% are singletons and the top ten take 4.3%. This CDR3 comprises 14 residues. Germline loops: CDR1 MNHNS, CDR2 SASEGT. V dropped 6 bases and J dropped 2 bases, with 14 bases sitting between them.

J is TRBJ2-7 and V is TRBV6-1, with D unresolved. The sequence derives from a woman in her thirties or forties with Graves' ophthalmopathy. The source material was blood. The CDR3 DNA sequence: TGTGCCAGCAGGTCAGCGTACGGGCCCTACGAGCAGTACTTC. Residues: CASRSAYGPYEQYF.